The 26 T cell receptor beta chains below come from one sample, sequenced in a study of preoperative IRX-2 immunotherapy in early breast cancer (dated 2019 in TCRdb). The intended sense of this specimen's treatment or condition label: preoperative locoregional IRX-2 cytokine immunotherapy. Library preparation employed the immunoSEQ multiplex PCR assay. TCRdb mirrors the immuneACCESS table, restricted to in-frame sequences. Some clones are absent from its copies; in checked studies, under half trace to an unresolved V gene, and the reason for the others is unknown. Within this sample are about 43,000 clones, with just under 95% of them counted one time only. The ten largest clones represent around 1.5% of the sample. The specimen was tumor tissue, collected after IRX-2 immunotherapy. The receptor set was obtained from a human donor with breast cancer.

This clone was recorded only once. CDR3 loop: CASSVRPGQGADGYTF. Here the CDR3 DNA reads TGTGCCAGCAGCGTGCGGCCGGGACAGGGGGCGGATGGCTACACCTTC. The chain carries TRBV5-5 and TRBJ1-2; 12 bases fit TRBD1. Germline assignment: CDR1 SGHKS and CDR2 YYEKEE (reference sequence). This CDR3 is 16 amino acids long. The junction had 10 bases not matched to a gene; V was cut back by 4 bases and J by 6 bases. Based on the CDR3 plus reference TRBV5-5 and TRBJ1-2, the full variable domain is DAGVTQSPTHLIKTRGQQVTLRCSPISGHKSVSWYQQVLGQGPQFIFQYYEKEERGRGNFPDRFSARQFPNYSSELNVNALLLGDSALYLCASSVRPGQGADGYTFGSGTRLTVV.

The chain has TRBV5-4 and TRBJ2-5; the D is unclear. The DNA matches TRBJ2-7 better at its end, which makes the J call doubtful. CDR1 and CDR2 from the germline V gene are SGHNT and YYREEE (reference sequence). The length of the CDR3 is 14 residues. The CDR3 loop is CASSLAVAGYEQYF. CDR3 bases: TGTGCCAGCAGCTTAGCCGTCGCAGGCTACGAGCAGTACTTC.

V gene TRBV28 combines with J gene TRBJ1-2; D might be TRBD1 (6 bases). Germline V lookup: CDR1 MDHEN, CDR2 SYDVKM. The CDR3 spans 12 residues. V lost 8 bases, J lost 1 base, and 8 bases lay in between. This CDR3 reads CASLRGNYGYTF. CDR3 nucleotides: TGTGCCAGCCTCAGGGGTAACTATGGCTACACCTTC.

This chain uses TRBV29-1 with TRBJ1-2, with 9 bases lining up with TRBD1. V was pared by 3 bases and J by 6 bases, with 2 bases of the junction left unmatched. CDR3 length: 12 residues. Germline CDR1 SQVTM, CDR2 ANQGSEA. In DNA, the CDR3 is TGCAGCGTTGATGGGACAGGGCATGGCTACACCTTC. This translates into CSVDGTGHGYTF.

The V call is TRBV28, the J call TRBJ1-5; D possibly corresponds to TRBD1 (5 bases). Trimming cost V 3 bases and J 7 bases, with 16 bases left between them. The germline V gene has CDR1 MDHEN and CDR2 SYDVKM. The CDR3 contains 15 residues. The CDR3 DNA is TGTGCCAGCAGTTTGATTTCGGGGGATGGGCAGCCCCAGCATTTT. Protein product: CASSLISGDGQPQHF.

The chain uses TRBV28 and TRBJ2-2; D gene uncertain. The germline gives CDR1 MDHEN, CDR2 SYDVKM. The CDR3 sequence is 13 residues long. The V end was cut by 7 bases, the J end by 7 bases, with 13 bases between. Here the CDR3 DNA reads TGTGCCAGCATCGGATTCCTCCACGGGGAGCTGTTTTTT. Its protein is CASIGFLHGELFF.

This rearrangement joins TRBV6-5 to TRBJ2-5; 8 nucleotides line up with TRBD1. Per the germline V gene, CDR1 is MNHEY and CDR2 is SVGAGI. V lost 4 bases and J lost 3; bases outside the gene matches: 4. This CDR3 is 14 amino acids long. Here the CDR3 reads CASSSGTGEETQYF. CDR3 DNA sequence: TGTGCCAGCAGTTCCGGGACAGGAGAAGAGACCCAGTACTTC.

The chain is built from TRBV4-3 and TRBJ2-1; 8 nucleotides align to TRBD2. V was clipped by 3 bases and J by 4 bases; unmatched bases: 8. Germline CDR1 LGHNA, CDR2 YSLEER. The CDR3 is 16 amino acids. The chain's CDR3 is CASSQTKLADYNEQFF. The DNA for the CDR3 is TGCGCCAGCAGCCAGACGAAACTAGCGGATTACAATGAGCAGTTCTTC.

This chain links TRBV27 with TRBJ2-7; D is uncertain. CDR3 length: 14 residues. From germline, CDR1 is MNHEY and CDR2 SMNVEV (reference sequence). The V end lost 5 bases, the J end lost 2 bases, and 13 bases lay between the germline ends. DNA of the CDR3: TGTGCCAGCAGTCGCGGCGCCCTACCCTACGAGCAGTACTTC. It translates to CASSRGALPYEQYF.

This clone has a single count. The chain is built from TRBV27 and TRBJ1-1; a weak D match, TRBD1 (5 bases). The CDR3 has 14 residues. Germline-derived CDR1 and CDR2 are MNHEY and SMNVEV (reference sequence). The V end was cut by 1 base, the J end by 1 base, with 7 bases between. CDR3 sequence (DNA): TGTGCCAGCAGTTTATACAGGAGGAACACTGAAGCTTTCTTT. Encoded protein: CASSLYRRNTEAFF.

This chain links TRBV6-6 with TRBJ2-7; D is possibly TRBD2 (6 bases). The germline gives CDR1 MNHNY, CDR2 SVGAGI (reference sequence). CDR3 length: 16 amino acids. V shed 6 bases and J shed 2 bases, with 20 bases lying between them. The CDR3 spells CASRDLGLGGTYEQYF. In DNA form, the CDR3 reads TGTGCCAGCAGGGACCTTGGTTTGGGAGGAACCTACGAGCAGTACTTC.

This clone has a single count. The chain couples TRBV10-3 to TRBJ2-1; 7 bases map to TRBD2. Trimming took 4 bases from V and 0 from J; bases not matched to a gene: 9. CDR1 is ENHRY and CDR2 is SYGVKD in the germline V gene. This CDR3 spans 17 amino acids. CDR3 DNA: TGTGCCATCAGTGGCCCAGCTAGCGGTTACTCCTACAATGAGCAGTTCTTC. It translates to CAISGPASGYSYNEQFF.

This sequence joins TRBV19 and TRBJ1-3; the D is unclear. The germline V gene encodes CDR1 LNHDA and CDR2 SQIVND (reference sequence). The CDR3 is made up of 12 amino acids. The V and J ends lost 6 bases and 3 bases respectively, with 6 bases between them. The CDR3 DNA follows: TGTGCCAGTAGACCAGGTGGAAACACCATATATTTT. It is translated as CASRPGGNTIYF.

The V and J genes are TRBV5-8 and TRBJ1-5; TRBD1 might be the D (5 bases). The CDR3 length is 13 residues. Trimming shortened V by 2 bases and J by 7 bases, and 10 bases separated the two germline ends. Germline V gene sequence: CDR1 SGHTS, CDR2 YDEGEE. CDR3 sequence: CASSFRVGQPQHF. CDR3 DNA: TGTGCCAGCAGCTTCAGGGTTGGGCAGCCCCAGCATTTT.

This rearrangement joins TRBV5-1 to TRBJ1-5, with D possibly TRBD1 on 6 matching bases. The CDR3 covers 14 residues. The ends were cut back, 2 bases at V and 7 bases at J, with 13 bases in the middle. Germline V gene lookup returns CDR1 SGHRS and CDR2 YFSETQ. The CDR3 spells CASSFSGEGQPQHF. DNA for the CDR3: TGCGCCAGCAGCTTCTCAGGGGAAGGGCAGCCCCAGCATTTT.

The gene calls are TRBV15 and TRBJ2-7; D unresolved. V was trimmed by 3 bases and J by 5 bases, leaving 17 bases between them. There are 15 residues in the CDR3. CDR1 and CDR2 (germline): LNHNV, YYDKDF (reference sequence). CDR3: CATSSSSRRRDEQYF. CDR3 bases: TGTGCCACCAGCAGTAGTTCCCGCAGACGGGACGAGCAGTACTTC.

The gene calls are TRBV7-2 and TRBJ1-4, with 8 bases identical to TRBD1. V shed 0 bases and J 3 bases; nucleotides not matched to a gene: 6. The CDR3 is made up of 17 amino acids. Germline loops: CDR1 SGHTA, CDR2 FQGNSA. For the CDR3, the DNA is TGTGCCAGCAGCTTAGCTCCCCAGGGGGCTTCTAATGAAAAACTGTTTTTT. Protein: CASSLAPQGASNEKLFF.

CDR3 protein: CASRDGSTGELFF. The CDR3 DNA reads as TGTGCCAGCCGGGATGGGTCCACCGGGGAGCTGTTTTTT. V gene TRBV7-3 combines with J gene TRBJ2-2; maybe TRBD2 (5 bases). The CDR3 is 13 amino acids. The germline V gene has CDR1 SGHTA and CDR2 FQGTGA. Deletions cut 8 bases from V and 4 bases from J, with 11 bases between.

The V gene is TRBV6-4, the J gene TRBJ2-3; TRBD2 might be the D (5 bases). The CDR3 contains 13 residues. V was shortened by 6 bases and J by 4 bases, with 11 bases between the two germline ends. Germline-derived CDR1 and CDR2 are MRHNA and SNTAGT. The CDR3 coding sequence is TGTGCCAGCAGCACCCTAGCATCAGATACGCAGTATTTT. As protein: CASSTLASDTQYF.

The chain combines TRBV5-1 with TRBJ2-3; 10 nucleotides match TRBD2. CDR3 length equals 16 residues. Losses at the gene ends were 4 bases for V and 3 bases for J; bases not matched to a gene: 8. Germline V lookup: CDR1 SGHRS, CDR2 YFSETQ. CDR3: CASSPLLAGDTDTQYF. DNA for the CDR3: TGCGCCAGCAGCCCGCTCCTAGCGGGAGATACAGATACGCAGTATTTT.

In this sample, this clone turned up once. V and J are TRBV5-1 and TRBJ1-1; no firm D call. This CDR3 is 15 amino acids long. Germline CDR1 SGHRS, CDR2 YFSETQ. V was trimmed by 4 bases and J by 3 bases, leaving 16 bases between them. This CDR3 reads CASSLRPGEDTEAFF. The CDR3, as DNA: TGCGCCAGCAGCCTCCGACCGGGCGAGGACACTGAAGCTTTCTTT.

The gene calls are TRBV4-1 and TRBJ1-1; D is unresolved. CDR1 and CDR2 from the germline V gene are MGHRA and YSYEKL. This CDR3 has 14 residues. V gave up 2 bases and J gave up 5 bases, with 12 bases separating them. The chain's CDR3 is CASSQPGLGTEAFF. CDR3 DNA: TGCGCCAGCAGCCAACCCGGGTTGGGGACTGAAGCTTTCTTT.

The count of this clone is one. J is TRBJ2-7 and V is TRBV2; D may match TRBD1 or TRBD2 (5 bases each). Trimming took off 6 bases at V and 7 bases at J, with 13 bases between the two ends. The CDR3 has 12 amino acids. Germline V gene lookup returns CDR1 SNHLY and CDR2 FYNNEI. DNA of the CDR3: TGTGCCAGCAGCACTGGGGACGGGGAGCAGTACTTC. Encoded protein: CASSTGDGEQYF. The variable domain in full, with the rest retrieved from reference TRBV2 and TRBJ2-7, is EPEVTQTPSHQVTQMGQEVILRCVPISNHLYFYWYRQILGQKVEFLVSFYNNEISEKSEIFDDQFSVERPDGSNFTLKIRSTKLEDSAMYFCASSTGDGEQYFGPGTRLTVT.

The V call is TRBV6-4, the J call TRBJ1-2; no definite D call. Germline V gene lookup returns CDR1 MRHNA and CDR2 SNTAGT. The CDR3 sequence is 12 residues long. V lost 4 bases and J lost 4, with 7 bases in between. This CDR3 is CASSGQIYGYTF. DNA of the CDR3: TGTGCCAGCAGTGGTCAGATCTATGGCTACACCTTC.

This chain joins TRBV5-1 and TRBJ2-2; possibly TRBD2 for D (6 bases). CDR3 size: 15 residues. Germline V lookup: CDR1 SGHRS, CDR2 YFSETQ. Trimming removed 3 bases from V and 4 bases from J, with 13 bases in between. In DNA form, the CDR3 reads TGCGCCAGCAGCTCATCCCGGGGGAGCACCGGGGAGCTGTTTTTT. Its protein is CASSSSRGSTGELFF.

This chain uses TRBV4-2 with TRBJ1-1; no firm D call. Germline V gene lookup returns CDR1 LGHNA and CDR2 YNFKEQ. Trimming removed 5 bases at V and 11 bases at J, with 18 bases between. The CDR3 consists of 13 residues. CDR3 amino acids: CASSLGRSIMAFF. The CDR3 DNA reads TGTGCCAGCAGCTTAGGCCGCAGTATTATGGCTTTCTTT.